The rows below give T cell receptor beta chains drawn from one sample of a study of shared clonotypes between healthy human individuals. The method was immunoSEQ multiplex PCR; TCRdb's version includes in-frame clones alone and lacks a portion of them. The data hold some 700,000 clones, with around 90% observed a single time. Material: memory CD8+ T cells from PBMCs. The receptors were gathered from a man aged 18 to 35 in good health. Some clones in this sample may be carry-over from other donors' samples. The CDR3 runs from the conserved cysteine through the conserved F or W. Fields, in order: V gene, clone size, D gene, J gene, CDR3 protein, CDR3 DNA. The D gene is left open where the match is weak. Some rows have no size entry. The others give once, few or many, or a class for an expanded clone.

V gene: TRBV10-3
clone size: NA
D gene: NA
J gene: TRBJ1-2
CDR3 protein: CAIRGDLYGYTF
CDR3 DNA: TGTGCCATCAGGGGGGACCTGTATGGCTACACCTTC

V gene: TRBV19
clone size: NA
D gene: NA
J gene: TRBJ1-4
CDR3 protein: CASSLSANEKLFF
CDR3 DNA: TGTGCCAGCTCCCTCTCGGCTAATGAAAAACTGTTTTTT

V gene: TRBV27
clone size: NA
D gene: TRBD2
J gene: TRBJ2-2
CDR3 protein: CASSLGSSGATGELFF
CDR3 DNA: TGTGCCAGCAGTTTAGGGTCTAGCGGAGCCACCGGGGAGCTGTTTTTT

V gene: TRBV28
clone size: NA
D gene: TRBD1
J gene: TRBJ1-1
CDR3 protein: CASSSWTGFGEAFF
CDR3 DNA: TGTGCCAGCAGTTCCTGGACAGGTTTCGGTGAAGCTTTCTTT

V gene: TRBV10-1
clone size: NA
D gene: NA
J gene: TRBJ1-1
CDR3 protein: CASSESTRWELNTEAFF
CDR3 DNA: TGCGCCAGCAGTGAGTCGACCCGATGGGAACTGAACACTGAAGCTTTCTTT

V gene: TRBV12-5
clone size: few
D gene: TRBD2
J gene: TRBJ2-1
CDR3 protein: CASGLGQVAGGSYNEQFF
CDR3 DNA: TGTGCTAGCGGCCTAGGGCAGGTAGCGGGTGGCTCCTACAATGAGCAGTTCTTC

V gene: TRBV19
clone size: NA
D gene: NA
J gene: TRBJ2-2
CDR3 protein: CASSPHDLLRTENTGELFF
CDR3 DNA: TGTGCCAGTAGCCCACACGATCTTCTGAGGACAGAGAACACCGGGGAGCTGTTTTTT

V gene: TRBV4-1
clone size: few
D gene: TRBD1
J gene: TRBJ2-7
CDR3 protein: CASSQNPDRFSYEQYF
CDR3 DNA: TGCGCCAGCAGCCAAAACCCGGACAGGTTCTCCTACGAGCAGTACTTC

V gene: TRBV9
clone size: NA
D gene: TRBD2
J gene: TRBJ2-1
CDR3 protein: CASSVTGGLYNEQFF
CDR3 DNA: TGTGCCAGCAGCGTAACGGGAGGGCTTTACAATGAGCAGTTCTTC

V gene: TRBV27
clone size: few
D gene: NA
J gene: TRBJ2-2
CDR3 protein: CASSLLTGELFF
CDR3 DNA: TGTGCCAGCAGTTTACTTACCGGGGAGCTGTTTTTT

V gene: TRBV5-6
clone size: NA
D gene: TRBD1
J gene: TRBJ1-2
CDR3 protein: CASSGPGTGTFLGGYTF
CDR3 DNA: TGTGCCAGCAGCGGCCCCGGGACAGGGACTTTCCTTGGCGGCTACACCTTC

V gene: TRBV4-1
clone size: NA
D gene: TRBD1
J gene: TRBJ2-7
CDR3 protein: CASSQVWGTGVSYEQYF
CDR3 DNA: TGCGCCAGCAGCCAAGTGTGGGGAACAGGGGTCTCCTACGAGCAGTACTTC

V gene: TRBV2
clone size: NA
D gene: TRBD2
J gene: TRBJ2-1
CDR3 protein: CARAPGASGYNEQFF
CDR3 DNA: TGTGCCAGAGCACCCGGGGCTAGCGGATACAATGAGCAGTTCTTC

V gene: TRBV7-8
clone size: NA
D gene: NA
J gene: TRBJ2-7
CDR3 protein: CASSLYLETYEQYF
CDR3 DNA: TGTGCCAGCAGCTTATATTTGGAGACCTACGAGCAGTACTTC

V gene: TRBV7-3
clone size: NA
D gene: TRBD2
J gene: TRBJ2-7
CDR3 protein: CASSLGSSGAYEQYF
CDR3 DNA: TGTGCCAGCAGCTTAGGTTCTAGCGGAGCCTACGAGCAGTACTTC

V gene: TRBV28
clone size: NA
D gene: TRBD1
J gene: TRBJ1-1
CDR3 protein: CASSSDRGFGTEAFF
CDR3 DNA: TGTGCCAGCAGTTCCGACAGGGGTTTTGGCACTGAAGCTTTCTTT

V gene: TRBV7-9
clone size: NA
D gene: NA
J gene: TRBJ2-6
CDR3 protein: CATGGGGHGANVLTF
CDR3 DNA: TGTGCCACCGGAGGAGGGGGGCATGGGGCCAACGTCCTGACTTTC

V gene: TRBV9
clone size: NA
D gene: NA
J gene: TRBJ2-4
CDR3 protein: CASSPRQTLAKNIQYF
CDR3 DNA: TGTGCCAGCAGCCCCCGTCAAACCCTAGCCAAAAACATTCAGTACTTC

V gene: TRBV9
clone size: NA
D gene: TRBD1
J gene: TRBJ2-3
CDR3 protein: CASSALDRDDTDTQYF
CDR3 DNA: TGTGCCAGCAGCGCCCTTGACAGGGACGACACAGATACGCAGTATTTT

V gene: TRBV10-3
clone size: NA
D gene: TRBD1
J gene: TRBJ1-1
CDR3 protein: CATRRPGTGGSEAFF
CDR3 DNA: TGTGCCACCAGGAGACCCGGGACAGGGGGCTCTGAAGCTTTCTTT

V gene: TRBV19
clone size: NA
D gene: NA
J gene: TRBJ2-7
CDR3 protein: CASSMGGTTSNEQYF
CDR3 DNA: TGTGCCAGTAGTATGGGGGGGACAACCTCTAACGAGCAGTACTTC

V gene: TRBV30
clone size: NA
D gene: NA
J gene: TRBJ1-2
CDR3 protein: CAWSVVHANYGYTF
CDR3 DNA: TGTGCCTGGAGTGTAGTCCATGCTAACTATGGCTACACCTTC

V gene: TRBV6-5
clone size: NA
D gene: NA
J gene: TRBJ1-1
CDR3 protein: CASGSRVSMNTEAFF
CDR3 DNA: TGTGCCAGCGGCTCCAGGGTCTCGATGAACACTGAAGCTTTCTTT

V gene: TRBV28
clone size: NA
D gene: NA
J gene: TRBJ1-2
CDR3 protein: CASSFGRFGGYTF
CDR3 DNA: TGTGCCAGCAGTTTCGGGAGATTTGGGGGCTACACCTTC

V gene: TRBV11-3
clone size: NA
D gene: NA
J gene: TRBJ2-1
CDR3 protein: CASSLWGSAKHNEQFF
CDR3 DNA: TGTGCCAGCAGCTTATGGGGGAGTGCCAAACACAATGAGCAGTTCTTC

V gene: TRBV27
clone size: NA
D gene: NA
J gene: TRBJ1-1
CDR3 protein: CASSYRDFTEAFF
CDR3 DNA: TGTGCCAGCAGTTACAGAGACTTCACTGAAGCTTTCTTT

V gene: TRBV27
clone size: NA
D gene: NA
J gene: TRBJ2-2
CDR3 protein: CASSLLRGNTGELFF
CDR3 DNA: TGTGCCAGCAGTTTATTGCGGGGAAACACCGGGGAGCTGTTTTTT

V gene: TRBV7-9
clone size: NA
D gene: NA
J gene: TRBJ1-1
CDR3 protein: CASSLVSGSNTEAFF
CDR3 DNA: TGTGCCAGCAGCTTAGTCTCTGGGTCCAACACTGAAGCTTTCTTT

V gene: TRBV4-1
clone size: once
D gene: TRBD2
J gene: TRBJ2-7
CDR3 protein: CASSQRGAGTSYEQYF
CDR3 DNA: TGCGCCAGCAGCCAAAGGGGAGCCGGGACTAGCTACGAGCAGTACTTC

V gene: TRBV7-8
clone size: NA
D gene: NA
J gene: TRBJ2-1
CDR3 protein: CASSFEPSMYNEQFF
CDR3 DNA: TGTGCCAGCAGCTTCGAACCCTCGATGTACAATGAGCAGTTCTTC

V gene: TRBV27
clone size: NA
D gene: TRBD1
J gene: TRBJ2-5
CDR3 protein: CASSLTGGGFGKTQYF
CDR3 DNA: TGTGCCAGCAGTTTGACAGGGGGCGGGTTTGGTAAGACCCAGTACTTC

V gene: TRBV2
clone size: NA
D gene: NA
J gene: TRBJ1-5
CDR3 protein: CASSDTQGWGNQPQHF
CDR3 DNA: TGTGCCAGCAGTGACACTCAGGGTTGGGGCAATCAGCCCCAGCATTTT

V gene: TRBV28
clone size: once
D gene: TRBD2
J gene: TRBJ2-3
CDR3 protein: CASSPPAGVEDTQYF
CDR3 DNA: TGTGCCAGCAGTCCCCCAGCGGGAGTGGAAGATACGCAGTATTTT

V gene: TRBV9
clone size: NA
D gene: NA
J gene: TRBJ1-2
CDR3 protein: CASSVVPGDGYTF
CDR3 DNA: TGTGCCAGCAGCGTGGTCCCAGGAGATGGCTACACCTTC

V gene: TRBV6-5
clone size: NA
D gene: TRBD1
J gene: TRBJ2-1
CDR3 protein: CASSPGQGGNNEQFF
CDR3 DNA: TGTGCCAGCAGTCCAGGACAGGGGGGGAACAATGAGCAGTTCTTC

V gene: TRBV5-8
clone size: NA
D gene: NA
J gene: TRBJ1-4
CDR3 protein: CASSTRSGTAAMKLFF
CDR3 DNA: TGTGCCAGCAGCACCCGTTCCGGGACGGCCGCTATGAAACTGTTTTTT

V gene: TRBV4-1
clone size: NA
D gene: NA
J gene: TRBJ2-7
CDR3 protein: CASSQGIRLVNEQYF
CDR3 DNA: TGCGCCAGCAGCCAAGGGATCCGACTGGTAAACGAGCAGTACTTC

V gene: TRBV11-2
clone size: NA
D gene: NA
J gene: TRBJ1-1
CDR3 protein: CASSLVGGWYTEAFF
CDR3 DNA: TGTGCCAGCAGCTTAGTTGGGGGTTGGTACACTGAAGCTTTCTTT

V gene: TRBV14
clone size: NA
D gene: TRBD1
J gene: TRBJ2-7
CDR3 protein: CASSLMNRGIASEQYF
CDR3 DNA: TGTGCCAGCAGCCTGATGAACAGGGGAATAGCGAGCGAGCAGTACTTC

V gene: TRBV19
clone size: NA
D gene: TRBD1
J gene: TRBJ1-1
CDR3 protein: CASSDRGTEAFF
CDR3 DNA: TGTGCCAGTAGTGACAGGGGCACTGAAGCTTTCTTT

V gene: TRBV9
clone size: many
D gene: TRBD2
J gene: TRBJ2-1
CDR3 protein: CASSVSGSDEQFF
CDR3 DNA: TGTGCCAGCAGCGTAAGCGGGAGCGATGAGCAGTTCTTC

V gene: TRBV7-8
clone size: NA
D gene: NA
J gene: TRBJ2-3
CDR3 protein: CASRRVGTLASDTQYF
CDR3 DNA: TGTGCCAGCAGGAGAGTCGGGACTTTAGCATCGGATACGCAGTATTTT

V gene: TRBV28
clone size: NA
D gene: NA
J gene: TRBJ2-1
CDR3 protein: CASSFGLEEFF
CDR3 DNA: TGTGCCAGCAGTTTCGGCCTAGAGGAGTTCTTC

V gene: TRBV2
clone size: NA
D gene: NA
J gene: TRBJ1-1
CDR3 protein: CAKGHPNTEAFF
CDR3 DNA: TGTGCCAAGGGACACCCGAACACTGAAGCTTTCTTT

V gene: TRBV28
clone size: NA
D gene: NA
J gene: TRBJ1-5
CDR3 protein: CASSFRETEQPQHF
CDR3 DNA: TGTGCCAGCAGCTTCCGGGAGACGGAACAGCCCCAGCATTTT

V gene: TRBV19
clone size: NA
D gene: NA
J gene: TRBJ2-3
CDR3 protein: CASSIAPPGLQYF
CDR3 DNA: TGTGCCAGTAGTATAGCGCCCCCCGGATTGCAGTATTTT

V gene: TRBV6-1
clone size: NA
D gene: NA
J gene: TRBJ1-1
CDR3 protein: CAATGAIEAFF
CDR3 DNA: TGTGCCGCCACGGGGGCGATTGAAGCTTTCTTT

V gene: TRBV14
clone size: NA
D gene: NA
J gene: TRBJ2-7
CDR3 protein: CASSQFRPNSRSSVQYF
CDR3 DNA: TGTGCCAGCAGCCAATTTCGTCCCAACAGCCGAAGCTCAGTGCAGTACTTC

V gene: TRBV27
clone size: NA
D gene: NA
J gene: TRBJ2-3
CDR3 protein: CASSLLGTDTQYF
CDR3 DNA: TGTGCCAGCAGTTTATTGGGCACAGATACGCAGTATTTT

V gene: TRBV5-1
clone size: NA
D gene: TRBD2
J gene: TRBJ2-7
CDR3 protein: CASSLLAGDEQYF
CDR3 DNA: TGCGCCAGCAGCTTACTAGCGGGAGACGAGCAGTACTTC

V gene: TRBV6-6
clone size: NA
D gene: TRBD2
J gene: TRBJ2-1
CDR3 protein: CASSYYAGGYNEQFF
CDR3 DNA: TGTGCCAGCAGTTACTATGCGGGAGGGTACAATGAGCAGTTCTTC

V gene: TRBV29-1
clone size: NA
D gene: NA
J gene: TRBJ2-1
CDR3 protein: CSGGPDRSSYNEQFF
CDR3 DNA: TGCAGCGGCGGCCCGGACAGAAGCTCCTACAATGAGCAGTTCTTC